A selection of T cell receptor beta chains follows, all from one sample in a study of blood T cells in healthy people across ages. TCRdb called the 5' RACE reads again in MiXCR, with one record for every CDR3 protein. The profile shows about 1.8 million distinct CDR3 sequences, about 50% of them singletons. Sequences were obtained from blood. Source of these receptors: a woman between 40 and 50 years old in good health. CDR3s include the opening cysteine and the closing phenylalanine or tryptophan. D genes are given only for firm matches. Not every row has a clone size; where given, it reads once, few, many or a size class.

NA,NA,TRBJ2-2,TRBV7-9,CASSLDEGETGELFF,TGCGCCAGCAGCTTAGATGAGGGGGAGACCGGGGAGCTGTTTTTT
few,TRBD1,TRBJ2-6,TRBV3-1,CASSQGDRSSSGANVLTF,TGTGCCAGCAGCCAAGGGGACAGGTCTAGCTCTGGGGCCAACGTCCTGACTTTC
NA,TRBD1,TRBJ2-7,TRBV6-1,CASSDWTGGSLRGEQYF,TGTGCCAGCAGTGACTGGACAGGGGGGAGCTTACGGGGCGAGCAGTACTTC
NA,NA,TRBJ2-4,TRBV7-9,CTSSLVESGNIQYF,TGTACCAGCAGCCTAGTGGAGTCTGGAAACATTCAGTACTTC
NA,NA,TRBJ2-1,TRBV20-1,CSARVATDYNEQFF,TGCAGTGCTAGGGTAGCGACAGATTACAATGAGCAGTTCTTC
NA,NA,TRBJ2-7,TRBV4-2,CASSQGPATYKQYF,TGTGCCAGCAGCCAAGGACCAGCCACCTACAAGCAGTACTTC
once,TRBD1,TRBJ1-1,TRBV12-3/TRBV12-4,CASSKSGDREAFF,TGTGCCAGCAGTAAATCGGGGGACAGGGAAGCTTTCTTT
NA,NA,TRBJ1-2,TRBV12-3/TRBV12-4,CASSLGLVGGGYYTF,TGTGCCAGCAGTTTAGGCCTGGTCGGTGGAGGGTACTACACCTTC
few,TRBD1,TRBJ2-6,TRBV5-1,CASSLALWDRGISGANVLTF,TGCGCCAGCAGCTTGGCCCTTTGGGACAGGGGTATCTCTGGGGCCAACGTCCTGACTTTC
few,NA,TRBJ2-3,TRBV9,CASSVERTGPLTDTQYF,TGTGCCAGCAGCGTAGAAAGAACAGGTCCCCTCACAGATACGCAGTATTTT
NA,NA,TRBJ2-1,TRBV7-2,CASSTRTGSYNEQFF,TGTGCCAGCAGCACTCGGACCGGCTCCTACAATGAGCAGTTCTTC
NA,NA,TRBJ1-2,TRBV4-1,CASSQDLFGMGKGGYTF,TGCGCCAGCAGCCAAGATCTTTTCGGGATGGGTAAAGGAGGCTACACCTTC
NA,TRBD1,TRBJ1-1,TRBV11-2,CASSGTGGLNTEAFF,TGTGCCAGCAGCGGGACAGGGGGCCTGAACACTGAAGCTTTCTTT
few,NA,TRBJ2-7,TRBV7-9,CASSFAGDRSYEQYF,TGTGCCAGCAGCTTTGCAGGCGATCGCTCCTACGAGCAGTACTTC
NA,NA,TRBJ2-3,TRBV11-3,CASSPNPSTDTQYF,TGTGCCAGCAGCCCCAACCCCAGCACAGATACGCAGTATTTT
NA,NA,TRBJ1-1,TRBV7-2,CASSSRGGRAEAFF,TGTGCCAGCTCCTCCCGAGGGGGGAGGGCTGAAGCTTTCTTT
once,NA,TRBJ2-5,TRBV19,CASSIAGRETQYF,TGTGCCAGTAGTATTGCTGGGAGGGAGACCCAGTACTTC
NA,NA,TRBJ1-1,TRBV25-1,CASSDPRSMRSTEAFF,TGTGCCAGCAGTGACCCACGGAGCATGCGTTCCACTGAAGCTTTCTTT
NA,NA,TRBJ1-2,TRBV20-1,CSASRPRRYGYTF,TGCAGTGCTAGCAGGCCCCGGAGGTATGGCTACACCTTC
once,NA,TRBJ1-5,TRBV2,CASRDAYSNQPQHF,TGTGCCAGCAGGGACGCGTATAGCAATCAGCCCCAGCATTTT
NA,TRBD1,TRBJ2-5,TRBV7-2,CASSLWGQAQETQYF,TGTGCCAGCAGCTTATGGGGACAGGCACAAGAGACCCAGTACTTC
NA,TRBD2,TRBJ2-3,TRBV29-1,CSVSGDTDTQYF,TGCAGCGTAAGCGGGGACACAGATACGCAGTATTTT
once,NA,TRBJ2-5,TRBV5-1,CASTLGGGKEETQYF,TGCGCCAGCACCCTTGGGGGAGGAAAAGAAGAGACCCAGTACTTC
NA,NA,TRBJ2-6,TRBV5-1,CASSDTGGAYSGANVLTF,TGCGCCAGCAGCGACACAGGGGGGGCCTACTCTGGGGCCAACGTCCTGACTTTC
few,NA,TRBJ2-1,TRBV12-3/TRBV12-4,CASSLSDTVWNEQFF,TGTGCCAGCAGTTTGAGTGACACCGTCTGGAATGAGCAGTTCTTC
NA,NA,TRBJ1-2,TRBV5-1,CASSRADNYGYTF,TGCGCCAGCAGTAGAGCGGATAACTATGGCTACACCTTC
once,NA,TRBJ1-5,TRBV28,CASSLLYTQHF,TGTGCCAGCAGTCTACTCTATACCCAGCATTTT
few,NA,TRBJ2-7,TRBV7-2,CASSLVGLRRGRPRNEQYF,TGTGCCAGCAGCTTAGTCGGTTTGCGTCGGGGGCGCCCCCGGAACGAGCAGTACTTC
NA,NA,TRBJ2-1,TRBV4-2,CASSQDETSSSYNEQFF,TGTGCCAGCAGCCAAGATGAAACTAGCTCCTCCTACAATGAGCAGTTCTTC